This T cell receptor (beta chain) is drawn from a study of shared clonotypes between healthy human individuals. Overall study context: The plates for each donor numbered three CD4 naive, three CD4 memory, two CD8 naive and one CD8 memory. Findings and caveats of the study: Non-shared clonotypes showed lower generation probabilities than clonotypes common to all four donors. Richness estimates generally favored naive over memory subsets.

Notes on this clone: Antigen: not known.

Profiled with immunoSEQ multiplex PCR; TCRdb holds only in-frame clones, not every one. Of 1.4 million to 1.5 million clones detected, about 96% appear once; the ten largest clones hold about 1.2%. Naive CD45RA+ and memory CD45RA-negative subsets were split from CD4+ cells. CDR1 and CDR2 (germline): GTSNPN, SVGIG (reference sequence). There are 12 residues in the CDR3. V was cut by 5 bases and J by 2 bases, with 9 bases left in between. Sequencing used naive CD4+ T cells sorted from blood. This sample's subset: CD45RA+ positively selected. V and J are TRBV30 and TRBJ1-1, with a weak D call TRBD1 (5 bases). This clonotype was obtained from a man aged 30 to 45 in good health. CDR3 in amino acids: CAWGGLNTEAFF. The CDR3 nucleotides are TGTGCCTGGGGGGGATTAAACACTGAAGCTTTCTTT.